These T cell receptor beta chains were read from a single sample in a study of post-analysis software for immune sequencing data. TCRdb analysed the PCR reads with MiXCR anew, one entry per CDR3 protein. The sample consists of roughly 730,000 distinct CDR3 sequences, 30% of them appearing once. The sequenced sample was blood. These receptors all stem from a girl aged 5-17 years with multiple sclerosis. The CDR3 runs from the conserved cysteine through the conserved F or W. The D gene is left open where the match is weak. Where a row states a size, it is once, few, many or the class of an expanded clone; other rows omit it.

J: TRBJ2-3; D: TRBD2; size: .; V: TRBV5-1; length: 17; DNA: TGCGCCGGCAGCTTGATCGGGGGGGCTATTGCTACAGATACGCAGTATTTT; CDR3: CAGSLIGGAIATDTQYF
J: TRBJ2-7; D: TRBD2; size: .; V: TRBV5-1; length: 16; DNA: TGCGCCAGCAGCTCGCCTCGCGGGAGGTCCACCTACGAGCAGTACTTC; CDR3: CASSSPRGRSTYEQYF
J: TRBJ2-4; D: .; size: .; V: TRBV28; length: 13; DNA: TGTGCCAGCAGTTTCAGAGCCAAAAACATTCAGTACTTC; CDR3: CASSFRAKNIQYF
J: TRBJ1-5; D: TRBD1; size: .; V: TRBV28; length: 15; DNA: TGTGCCAGCGCTGGGGAGAAGGGGGCGAATCAGCCCCAGCATTTT; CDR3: CASAGEKGANQPQHF
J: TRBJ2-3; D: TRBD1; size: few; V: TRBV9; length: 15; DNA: TGTGCCAGCAGCGTAGCTGGGACAGGTATACCTACGCAGTATTTT; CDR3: CASSVAGTGIPTQYF
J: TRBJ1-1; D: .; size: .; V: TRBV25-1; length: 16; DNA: TGTGCCAGCAGTGACGGGTTAGGTACCGTACCCACTGAAGCTTTCTTT; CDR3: CASSDGLGTVPTEAFF
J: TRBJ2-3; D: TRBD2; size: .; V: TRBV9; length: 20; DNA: TGTGCCAGCAGCGCGGAGGGCGGGAGGCGGTTCTCGGATTCGACAGATACGCAGTATTTT; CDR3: CASSAEGGRRFSDSTDTQYF
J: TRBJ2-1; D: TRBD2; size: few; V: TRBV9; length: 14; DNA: TGTGCCAGCAGCGGTCGACTAGCGGACAATGAGCAGTTCTTC; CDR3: CASSGRLADNEQFF
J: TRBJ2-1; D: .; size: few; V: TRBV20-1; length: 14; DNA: TGCAGTGCTAGTCTTCCGGGGACCTCCAATGAGCAGTTCTTC; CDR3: CSASLPGTSNEQFF
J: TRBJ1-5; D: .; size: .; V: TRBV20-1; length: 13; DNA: TGCAGTGCTAGTCCCCCGGGGACCCAGCCCCAGCATTTT; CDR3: CSASPPGTQPQHF
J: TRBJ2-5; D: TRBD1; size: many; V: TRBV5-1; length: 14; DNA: TGCGCCAGCAGCTTGGGGACAGGGCGAGAGACCCAGTACTTC; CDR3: CASSLGTGRETQYF
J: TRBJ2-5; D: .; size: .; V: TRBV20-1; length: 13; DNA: TGCAGTGCCCTGGTAACCAACGAAGGGACCCAGTACTTC; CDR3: CSALVTNEGTQYF
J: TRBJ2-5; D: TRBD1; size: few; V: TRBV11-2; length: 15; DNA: TGTGCCAGCAGCACCGGGACAGGGGCCCAAGAGACCCAGTACTTC; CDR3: CASSTGTGAQETQYF
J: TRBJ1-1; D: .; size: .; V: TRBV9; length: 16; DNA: TGTGCCAGCAGCGTAGACGGATCGGTGGAGGAGACTGAAGCTTTCTTT; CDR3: CASSVDGSVEETEAFF